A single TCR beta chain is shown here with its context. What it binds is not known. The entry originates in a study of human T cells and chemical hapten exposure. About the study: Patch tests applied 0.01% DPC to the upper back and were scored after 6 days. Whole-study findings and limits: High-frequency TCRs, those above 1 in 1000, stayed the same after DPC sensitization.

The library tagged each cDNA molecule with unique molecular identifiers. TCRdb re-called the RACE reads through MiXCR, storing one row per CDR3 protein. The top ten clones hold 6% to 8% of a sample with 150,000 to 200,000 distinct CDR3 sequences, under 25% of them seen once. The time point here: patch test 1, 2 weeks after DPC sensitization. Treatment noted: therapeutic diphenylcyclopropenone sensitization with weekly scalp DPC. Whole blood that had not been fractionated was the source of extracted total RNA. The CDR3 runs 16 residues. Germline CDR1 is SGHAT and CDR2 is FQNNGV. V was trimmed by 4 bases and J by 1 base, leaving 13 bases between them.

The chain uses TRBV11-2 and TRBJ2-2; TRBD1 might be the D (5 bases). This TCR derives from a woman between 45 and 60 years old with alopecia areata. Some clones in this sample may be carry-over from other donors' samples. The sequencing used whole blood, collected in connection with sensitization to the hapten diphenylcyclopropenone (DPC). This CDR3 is CASSWITGLNTGELFF. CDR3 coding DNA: TGTGCCAGCAGCTGGATCACAGGTCTGAACACCGGGGAGCTGTTTTTT.